The 25 T cell receptor beta chains presented below share a single source sample, sequenced in a study of cytomegalovirus exposure and HLA in healthy donors. PCR used 60 Vbeta primers and 13 Jbeta primers. The assay was immunoSEQ multiplex PCR, and TCRdb's table has in-frame clones only and misses some. The sample includes about 130,000 clones, 77% seen only once; the top ten take around 13%. Sequencing used PBMCs. Receptors were obtained from a woman in her 40s in good health and CMV-seropositive.

CDR3 nucleotides: TGTGCCAGCAGCTCAGAGACAGGGGGAACTGGAAACACCATATATTTT. Protein sequence: CASSSETGGTGNTIYF. V is TRBV7-8 and J is TRBJ1-3; 9 bases align to TRBD1. Per the germline V gene, CDR1 is SGHVS and CDR2 is FQNEAQ. The V gene end was trimmed by 4 bases and the J gene end by 2 bases; junction bases not matched to a gene: 6. This CDR3 comprises 16 residues.

The J gene is TRBJ2-5, the V gene TRBV29-1, with D possibly matching TRBD1 (5 bases). The J call may be incorrect, as the DNA end agrees better with TRBJ2-7. There are 13 residues in the CDR3. Looked up from germline, CDR1 is SQVTM and CDR2 is ANQGSEA. For the CDR3, the DNA is TGCAGCGTCACGACAGAGGCAGAGTACGAGCAGTACTTC. Translating gives CSVTTEAEYEQYF.

The chain uses TRBV6-5 and TRBJ1-1; D is unresolved. V was trimmed by 4 bases and J by 0 bases, leaving 9 bases between them. Germline V gene data show CDR1 as MNHEY and CDR2 as SVGAGI. The CDR3 covers 14 residues. The CDR3 DNA reads as TGTGCCAGCAGTTCGAGGAGGGTGAACACTGAAGCTTTCTTT. It is translated as CASSSRRVNTEAFF.

This clone is a singleton in its sample. The rearrangement joins TRBV27 to TRBJ2-5, with a weak D call TRBD2 (6 bases). The germline CDR1 and CDR2 sequences are MNHEY and SMNVEV (reference sequence). The ends were cut back, 5 bases at V and 5 bases at J, with 9 bases in the middle. The length of the CDR3 is 12 residues. The CDR3 here is CASSGGPETQYF. The CDR3 DNA is TGTGCCAGCAGTGGAGGGCCTGAGACCCAGTACTTC.

Concerning this clone: At one end the junction does not follow the germline gene, possibly because of a read error. This chain uses TRBV11-2 with TRBJ2-7, with 15 bases that match TRBD2. Germline CDR1 reads SGHAT; CDR2 reads FQNNGV. This CDR3 spans 16 amino acids. In nucleotides, the CDR3 is TGTGCCAGCAGCCTAGAAGGGACTAGCGGGAGGTACGAGCAGTACTTC. This gives the protein CASSLEGTSGRYEQYF.

The chain carries TRBV27 and TRBJ2-7; 11 bases fit TRBD1. V was pared by 6 bases and J by 3 bases, with 7 bases of the junction left unmatched. There are 15 residues in the CDR3. Germline V lookup: CDR1 MNHEY, CDR2 SMNVEV (reference sequence). The CDR3 spells CASSTRTGGRYEQYF. The CDR3, as DNA: TGTGCCAGCAGCACCCGGACAGGGGGCCGCTACGAGCAGTACTTC.

This clone was detected only once. V gene TRBV14 combines with J gene TRBJ2-7; 9 bases align to TRBD1. The CDR3 extends over 16 amino acids. V shed 4 bases and J 4 bases; nucleotides not matched to a gene: 11. The germline V gene has CDR1 SGHDN and CDR2 FVKESK. CDR3 DNA sequence: TGTGCCAGCAGCCGAAGATTGGGGACAGGGCTTTACGAGCAGTACTTC. Translated: CASSRRLGTGLYEQYF.

This clone was found a few times. The chain links TRBV5-6 to TRBJ1-4; no reliable D call. The CDR3 covers 16 residues. Germline V gives CDR1 SGHDT, CDR2 YYEEEE. Deletions cut 1 base from V and 3 bases from J, with 13 bases between. Here the CDR3 reads CASSLRGNPPNEKLFF. The CDR3 nucleotides read TGTGCCAGCAGCTTGCGGGGAAACCCCCCTAATGAAAAACTGTTTTTT. The complete variable domain, with remaining parts taken from reference TRBV5-6 and TRBJ1-4, reads DAGVTQSPTHLIKTRGQQVTLRCSPKSGHDTVSWYQQALGQGPQFIFQYYEEEERQRGNFPDRFSGHQFPNYSSELNVNALLLGDSALYLCASSLRGNPPNEKLFFGSGTQLSVL.

The V and J genes are TRBV30 and TRBJ2-1, with 8 bases aligning to TRBD2. The CDR3 runs 12 residues. Germline CDR1 is GTSNPN and CDR2 is SVGIG (reference sequence). V gave up 4 bases and J gave up 6 bases; unmatched junction bases: 2. The CDR3 loop is CAWNGLANEQFF. The CDR3 coding sequence is TGTGCCTGGAACGGACTAGCCAATGAGCAGTTCTTC.

The chain couples TRBV5-4 to TRBJ1-1; D not resolved. V was cut by 2 bases and J by 0 bases, with 8 bases left in between. CDR1 is SGHNT, CDR2 YYREEE, per germline (reference sequence). CDR3 length: 14 amino acids. The DNA of the CDR3 is TGTGCCAGCAGCTTCACTGCCATGAACACTGAAGCTTTCTTT. It specifies CASSFTAMNTEAFF.

The chain couples TRBV7-3 to TRBJ2-1; 8 bases map to TRBD2. The length of the CDR3 is 15 residues. Germline CDR1 SGHTA, CDR2 FQGTGA. V lost 3 bases to trimming and J lost 5 bases; unmatched junction nucleotides: 6. The CDR3 nucleotides are TGTGCCAGCAGCTTGTTAGCGGGGCCCAACAATGAGCAGTTCTTC. Residues: CASSLLAGPNNEQFF.

This clone was detected only a few times. V usage is TRBV6-6 and J usage is TRBJ2-7; D may be TRBD2 (6 bases). The CDR3 spans 13 residues. Deletions cut 8 bases from V and 3 bases from J, with 14 bases between. CDR1 MNHNY and CDR2 SVGAGI come from the germline V gene (reference sequence). The CDR3 reads CASSLTGDYEQYF. The CDR3, as DNA: TGTGCCAGCTCCCTTACGGGGGACTACGAGCAGTACTTC.

This clone appeared a few times. The V gene is TRBV30, the J gene TRBJ1-2, with 9 bases fitting TRBD1. This CDR3 is built from 14 residues. Germline V gene sequence: CDR1 GTSNPN, CDR2 SVGIG (reference sequence). The V gene end was trimmed by 2 bases and the J gene end by 6 bases; junction bases not matched to a gene: 7. The CDR3 DNA sequence: TGTGCCTGGAGTCCCTTGGGGACAGGGAATGGCTACACCTTC. Translation: CAWSPLGTGNGYTF.

Only one count was recorded for this clone. The chain employs TRBV6-6 and TRBJ2-7; 7 bases align to TRBD1. This CDR3 is 13 amino acids long. The germline CDR1 and CDR2 sequences are MNHNY and SVGAGI (reference sequence). V shed 6 bases and J 3 bases; nucleotides not matched to a gene: 5. The DNA of the CDR3 is TGTGCCAGCAGCCCCCGACAGGGCTACGAGCAGTACTTC. It yields the protein CASSPRQGYEQYF.

The genes are TRBV15 and TRBJ2-5; TRBD1 might be the D (6 bases). Trimming took 3 bases from V and 1 from J, leaving 9 bases between them. The germline V gene encodes CDR1 LNHNV and CDR2 YYDKDF (reference sequence). This CDR3 comprises 14 residues. CDR3 sequence: CATSRDSLQETQYF. The CDR3 nucleotides read TGTGCCACCAGCAGGGACAGCCTCCAAGAGACCCAGTACTTC.

V gene TRBV4-2 combines with J gene TRBJ1-1, with TRBD1 matching 7 bases. V lost 3 bases to trimming and J lost 1 base; unmatched junction nucleotides: 5. Germline V gene sequence: CDR1 LGHNA, CDR2 YNFKEQ. This CDR3 has 15 residues. This CDR3 is CASSQSSGGNTEAFF. The DNA of the CDR3 is TGTGCCAGCAGCCAGTCCTCAGGGGGGAACACTGAAGCTTTCTTT.

CDR3 in DNA: TGTGCCAGCCAGGGACTTCCCTCTGGGGCCAACGTCCTGACTTTC. Residues: CASQGLPSGANVLTF. This chain joins TRBV2 and TRBJ2-6; D possibly corresponds to TRBD2 (6 bases). CDR3 size: 15 residues. V lost 8 bases and J 0 bases, leaving 11 bases between the germline ends. Germline CDR1 SNHLY, CDR2 FYNNEI.

The chain uses TRBV10-3 and TRBJ2-7, with D unresolved. Germline values: CDR1 ENHRY, CDR2 SYGVKD. V was pared by 0 bases and J by 2 bases, with 11 bases between. The CDR3 totals 15 residues. In nucleotides, the CDR3 is TGTGCCATCAGTGAGTCGACGGCAGGTACCTACGAGCAGTACTTC. Translation gives CAISESTAGTYEQYF.

The table lists this clone with a few counts. The chain recombines TRBV7-9 with TRBJ1-6; possibly TRBD1 for D (6 bases). The germline V gene encodes CDR1 SEHNR and CDR2 FQNEAQ (reference sequence). Between the trimmed V and J ends, which lost 4 bases and 7 bases, there was a span of 8 bases. The CDR3 runs to 13 residues. CDR3 loop: CASSYRENSPLHF. As DNA, the CDR3 is TGTGCCAGCAGCTACAGGGAGAATTCACCCCTCCACTTT.

V usage is TRBV28 and J usage is TRBJ2-7, with D maybe TRBD2 (6 bases). The V gene lost 7 bases and the J gene lost 1 base, with 8 bases spanning the gap. This CDR3 is 12 amino acids long. Germline V lookup: CDR1 MDHEN, CDR2 SYDVKM. CDR3 amino acids: CASNRGSYEQYF. The CDR3 bases are TGTGCCAGCAACCGGGGGTCCTACGAGCAGTACTTC.

V and J are TRBV2 and TRBJ2-2; D gene unclear. From germline, CDR1 is SNHLY and CDR2 FYNNEI. The CDR3 sequence is 12 residues long. The V end was cut by 5 bases, the J end by 5 bases, with 6 bases between. CDR3: CASSFQTGELFF. The CDR3 DNA follows: TGTGCCAGCAGTTTTCAGACCGGGGAGCTGTTTTTT.

On this clone itself: The junction departs from the called germline gene at one end, perhaps through a read error. The chain uses TRBV10-2 and TRBJ1-1, with 9 bases matching TRBD1. In germline, CDR1 is WSHSY, CDR2 SAAADI. The CDR3 consists of 15 residues. The CDR3 nucleotides read TGCGCCAGCACTGAGCTAACAGGGGGCCACACTGAAGCTTTCTTT. Amino acid sequence: CASTELTGGHTEAFF.

In this sample, this clone turned up a few times. The chain joins TRBV29-1 to TRBJ2-3, with D tentatively TRBD1 (5 bases). The CDR3 is made up of 12 amino acids. Germline V lookup: CDR1 SQVTM, CDR2 ANQGSEA. V gave up 4 bases and J gave up 3 bases, with 8 bases separating them. In DNA form, the CDR3 reads TGCAGCGTTGTCAGGGAAACAGATACGCAGTATTTT. It specifies CSVVRETDTQYF.

This chain uses TRBV6-6 with TRBJ1-2, with a tentative D call TRBD1 (6 bases). Trimming cost V 5 bases and J 4 bases, with 11 bases left between them. Germline loops: CDR1 MNHNY, CDR2 SVGAGI (reference sequence). The CDR3 covers 13 residues. DNA for the CDR3: TGTGCCAGCAGTCCGGACAGAGCCTATGGCTACACCTTC. It translates to CASSPDRAYGYTF.

V gene TRBV21-1 combines with J gene TRBJ2-7; TRBD2 is taken as the D call from the table, unchecked against the DNA. TRBV21-1 represents a pseudogene. The CDR3 runs 16 residues. CDR3 in amino acids: CASSKAASGILAEQYF. Written as DNA, the CDR3 is TGTGCCAGCAGCAAAGCGGCTAGCGGGATTCTAGCCGAGCAGTACTTC.